The 24 T cell receptor beta chains below were found in one sample sequenced in a study of human T cells and chemical hapten exposure. Time point in this sample: patch test 2, 6 weeks after DPC sensitization. Noted treatment: therapeutic diphenylcyclopropenone sensitization with weekly scalp DPC. TCRdb re-analysed the RACE reads in MiXCR, keeping a single row per CDR3 protein. Of approximately 350,000 distinct CDR3 sequences in the sample, 6% to 7% were seen once. The sequences come from whole blood, collected in connection with sensitization to the hapten diphenylcyclopropenone (DPC). These receptors all stem from a woman between 18 and 29 years old with alopecia areata. Some clones in this sample may be carry-over from other donors' samples.

Only a few counts were recorded for this clonotype. The genes are TRBV9 and TRBJ2-3, with 9 bases that match TRBD2. J was trimmed by 0 bases and V by 0 bases; bases with no gene match: 2. CDR3 length equals 16 residues. Per germline, CDR1 SGDLS and CDR2 YYNGEE. The CDR3 sequence: CASSVVSGGSTDTQYF. The CDR3 nucleotides read TGTGCCAGCAGCGTAGTAAGCGGGGGGAGCACAGATACGCAGTATTTT.

A few counts support this clonotype. The chain recombines TRBV2 with TRBJ1-4; D uncertain. This CDR3 comprises 14 residues. Germline loops: CDR1 SNHLY, CDR2 FYNNEI. The ends were cut back, 6 bases at V and 6 bases at J, with 14 bases in the middle. DNA for the CDR3: TGTGCCAGCAGGGAACAGAGGAGGGATGAAAAACTGTTTTTT. Amino acid sequence: CASREQRRDEKLFF.

This clonotype came up many times. This sequence joins TRBV6-6 and TRBJ1-2, with D possibly TRBD1 on 5 matching bases. Trimming shortened V by 7 bases and J by 3 bases, and 12 bases separated the two germline ends. The CDR3 contains 13 residues. Per germline, CDR1 MNHNY and CDR2 SVGAGI (reference sequence). CDR3 protein: CASTGGGYYGYTF. The DNA for the CDR3 is TGTGCCAGCACGGGCGGGGGGTACTATGGCTACACCTTC.

The rearrangement links TRBV12-3 or TRBV12-4 to TRBJ2-3, with 9 nucleotides matching TRBD1. The CDR3 length is 14 residues. Trimming took 3 bases from V and 9 from J; bases not matched to a gene: 7. The CDR3 spells CASSFRTGEVTQYF. The DNA of the CDR3 is TGTGCCAGCAGTTTCAGGACAGGGGAGGTAACGCAGTATTTT.

This clonotype has ten or more counts. The V and J genes are TRBV20-1 and TRBJ1-3; 8 bases line up with TRBD1. Per germline, CDR1 DFQATT and CDR2 SNEGSKA (reference sequence). The V gene end was trimmed by 2 bases and the J gene end by 0 bases; junction bases not matched to a gene: 15. The CDR3 covers 19 residues. CDR3 bases: TGCAGTGCTAGATCGATTCTGGACAGGGCCTCTTACTCTGGAAACACCATATATTTT. Amino acid sequence: CSARSILDRASYSGNTIYF.

Ten or more counts support this clonotype. This chain uses TRBV6-1 with TRBJ2-3; D is unresolved. Trimming took off 3 bases at V and 2 bases at J, with 3 bases between the two ends. Per the germline V gene, CDR1 is MNHNS and CDR2 is SASEGT. The CDR3 is 12 amino acids. This CDR3 is CASSEYTDTQYF. In DNA, the CDR3 is TGTGCCAGCAGTGAGTACACAGATACGCAGTATTTT.

Only a few counts were recorded for this clonotype. The rearrangement links TRBV20-1 to TRBJ2-3; 13 bases fit TRBD2. The CDR3 spans 15 residues. The germline V gene has CDR1 DFQATT and CDR2 SNEGSKA (reference sequence). V trimming: 2 bases; J trimming: 6 bases; junction bases outside the gene matches: 5. The CDR3: CSARSGLAGEDTQYF. CDR3 in DNA: TGCAGTGCTAGATCAGGACTAGCGGGGGAGGATACGCAGTATTTT.

The chain uses TRBV7-9 and TRBJ2-5, with TRBD1 matching 8 bases. The CDR3 spans 16 residues. CDR1 and CDR2 (germline): SEHNR, FQNEAQ (reference sequence). Trimming removed 5 bases from V and 2 bases from J; junction bases left unmatched: 10. In nucleotides, the CDR3 is TGTGCCAGCAGCCCTCGCACCTACAGGGGGCAAGAGACCCAGTACTTC. It encodes CASSPRTYRGQETQYF.

The V call is TRBV4-1, the J call TRBJ2-3, with D uncertain. Germline V gives CDR1 MGHRA, CDR2 YSYEKL. V was shortened by 1 base and J by 1 base, with 18 bases between the two germline ends. This CDR3 has 18 amino acids. The CDR3: CASSQVSSAMFRTDTQYF. The CDR3 region has the DNA TGCGCCAGCAGCCAAGTATCAAGTGCCATGTTTCGCACAGATACGCAGTATTTT.

This clonotype was seen a few times. The chain is built from TRBV7-2 and TRBJ2-3; D is perhaps TRBD1 (5 bases). Per the germline V gene, CDR1 is SGHTA and CDR2 is FQGNSA. This CDR3 contains 14 residues. V was trimmed by 5 bases and J by 2 bases, leaving 11 bases between them. CDR3 residues: CASSPDTFTDTQYF. The CDR3 DNA reads as TGTGCCAGCAGCCCGGACACGTTCACAGATACGCAGTATTTT.

This clonotype was counted at least ten times. J is TRBJ1-4 and V is TRBV12-3 or TRBV12-4; no clear D gene. The V and J ends lost 4 bases and 6 bases respectively, with 9 bases between them. This CDR3 spans 13 amino acids. CDR3 sequence reads: CASSSGSYEKLFF. The CDR3 DNA reads TGTGCCAGCAGTTCCGGGTCGTATGAAAAACTGTTTTTT.

This sequence joins TRBV29-1 and TRBJ2-2; tentatively, D is TRBD2 (5 bases). The CDR3 runs to 13 residues. The germline gives CDR1 SQVTM, CDR2 ANQGSEA. Trimming left V 0 bases short and J 12 bases short, with 14 bases between. CDR3 nucleotide sequence: TGCAGCGTTGAAGATCGGGCCCGGGATAAGCTGTTTTTT. It is translated as CSVEDRARDKLFF.

The J gene is TRBJ2-3, the V gene TRBV5-1; TRBD2 aligns across 11 bases. This CDR3 contains 17 residues. Germline V gives CDR1 SGHRS, CDR2 YFSETQ. Trimming removed 4 bases from V and 4 bases from J; junction bases left unmatched: 11. Here the CDR3 reads CASSQRGLAAVADTQYF. The CDR3 nucleotides are TGCGCCAGCAGCCAACGGGGACTAGCGGCGGTAGCAGATACGCAGTATTTT.

In its sample, this clonotype was seen once. V and J are TRBV27 and TRBJ2-7, with D perhaps matching TRBD1 or TRBD2 (5 bases each). CDR1 is MNHEY and CDR2 is SMNVEV in the germline V gene (reference sequence). The length of the CDR3 is 14 residues. V gave up 0 bases and J gave up 3 bases, with 9 bases separating them. The DNA of the CDR3 is TGTGCCAGCAGTTTATCCCAGGGAGTCTACGAGCAGTACTTC. It yields the protein CASSLSQGVYEQYF.

This clonotype was detected a few times. The V gene is TRBV25-1, the J gene TRBJ1-6; no definite D call. The germline CDR1 and CDR2 sequences are MGHDK and SYGVNS. This CDR3 region has 18 residues. V lost 1 base, J lost 0 bases, and 13 bases lay in between. The CDR3 DNA is TGTGCCAGCAGTGAATCGGACCGTAGGAGCTCCTATAATTCACCCCTCCACTTT. Its translation is CASSESDRRSSYNSPLHF.

This clonotype has a count of ten or more. J is TRBJ2-2 and V is TRBV6-6; perhaps TRBD1 as D (6 bases). Germline assignment: CDR1 MNHNY and CDR2 SVGAGI (reference sequence). This CDR3 comprises 14 residues. Trimming left V 8 bases short and J 4 bases short, with 14 bases between. The DNA for the CDR3 is TGTGCCAGCGGGGCAACAGGGTTCACCGGGGAGCTGTTTTTT. Translated: CASGATGFTGELFF.

This clonotype was observed at least ten times. The chain uses TRBV12-3 or TRBV12-4 and TRBJ1-3, with D possibly matching TRBD1 (5 bases). V was clipped by 5 bases and J by 4 bases, with 12 bases between them. The CDR3 covers 14 residues. The CDR3 loop reads CASSTRVSGNTIYF. The CDR3 DNA reads as TGTGCCAGCAGTACCAGGGTTTCGGGAAACACCATATATTTT.

This clonotype was picked up many times. The chain joins TRBV6-2 or TRBV6-3 to TRBJ1-2, with D possibly matching TRBD1 (5 bases). Germline CDR1 reads MNHEY; CDR2 reads SVGEGT. The V end was cut by 7 bases, the J end by 4 bases, with 7 bases between. The CDR3 loop spans 11 amino acids. The DNA of the CDR3 is TGTGCCAGCACCGACAGCTATGGCTACACCTTC. Protein sequence: CASTDSYGYTF.

This chain uses TRBV7-2 with TRBJ2-7; D is ambiguous. This CDR3 has 12 residues. Per germline, CDR1 SGHTA and CDR2 FQGNSA. V lost 4 bases and J lost 7, with 11 bases in between. CDR3 residues: CASSSGPAEQYF. The CDR3 DNA reads TGTGCCAGCAGCTCGGGCCCCGCGGAGCAGTACTTC.

This clonotype was seen a handful of times. The chain uses TRBV9 and TRBJ2-3, with D hard to call. Germline V gives CDR1 SGDLS, CDR2 YYNGEE. The CDR3 covers 15 residues. V lost 3 bases and J lost 0, with 11 bases in between. The CDR3 bases are TGTGCCAGCAGCGGTCCTGGCTGGAGCACAGATACGCAGTATTTT. It yields the protein CASSGPGWSTDTQYF.

This clonotype has more than one count but fewer than ten. V is TRBV12-3 or TRBV12-4 and J is TRBJ2-7; D is uncertain. The CDR3 runs 14 residues. The V and J ends lost 3 bases and 0 bases respectively, with 9 bases between them. The CDR3 DNA sequence: TGTGCCAGCAGTTTGGACGGATACTCCTACGAGCAGTACTTC. This encodes CASSLDGYSYEQYF.

This clonotype was seen ten or more times. This chain joins TRBV6-4 and TRBJ2-2; 7 nucleotides line up with TRBD2. Germline-derived CDR1 and CDR2 are MRHNA and SNTAGT. V shed 0 bases and J 6 bases; nucleotides not matched to a gene: 7. The CDR3 spans 16 residues. CDR3: CASSDSTSGVAGELFF. The CDR3 DNA is TGTGCCAGCAGTGACTCGACCAGCGGGGTGGCCGGGGAGCTGTTTTTT.

The chain joins TRBV4-3 to TRBJ1-1; weak D call: TRBD1 (6 bases). V lost 3 bases and J lost 0, with 14 bases in between. The CDR3 has 16 residues. Germline assignment: CDR1 LGHNA and CDR2 YSLEER. The CDR3 loop is CASSHPGADLNTEAFF. CDR3 coding DNA: TGCGCCAGCAGCCACCCAGGGGCGGACTTGAACACTGAAGCTTTCTTT.

The chain uses TRBV27 and TRBJ2-2; TRBD1 agrees at 7 bases. The V gene's germline CDR1 is MNHEY and CDR2 SMNVEV (reference sequence). The CDR3 totals 14 residues. V shed 6 bases, J shed 6 bases, and the junction held 7 bases outside the gene matches. The CDR3 sequence is CASRITGVPGELFF. The DNA for the CDR3 is TGTGCCAGCAGGATTACAGGGGTGCCCGGGGAGCTGTTTTTT.